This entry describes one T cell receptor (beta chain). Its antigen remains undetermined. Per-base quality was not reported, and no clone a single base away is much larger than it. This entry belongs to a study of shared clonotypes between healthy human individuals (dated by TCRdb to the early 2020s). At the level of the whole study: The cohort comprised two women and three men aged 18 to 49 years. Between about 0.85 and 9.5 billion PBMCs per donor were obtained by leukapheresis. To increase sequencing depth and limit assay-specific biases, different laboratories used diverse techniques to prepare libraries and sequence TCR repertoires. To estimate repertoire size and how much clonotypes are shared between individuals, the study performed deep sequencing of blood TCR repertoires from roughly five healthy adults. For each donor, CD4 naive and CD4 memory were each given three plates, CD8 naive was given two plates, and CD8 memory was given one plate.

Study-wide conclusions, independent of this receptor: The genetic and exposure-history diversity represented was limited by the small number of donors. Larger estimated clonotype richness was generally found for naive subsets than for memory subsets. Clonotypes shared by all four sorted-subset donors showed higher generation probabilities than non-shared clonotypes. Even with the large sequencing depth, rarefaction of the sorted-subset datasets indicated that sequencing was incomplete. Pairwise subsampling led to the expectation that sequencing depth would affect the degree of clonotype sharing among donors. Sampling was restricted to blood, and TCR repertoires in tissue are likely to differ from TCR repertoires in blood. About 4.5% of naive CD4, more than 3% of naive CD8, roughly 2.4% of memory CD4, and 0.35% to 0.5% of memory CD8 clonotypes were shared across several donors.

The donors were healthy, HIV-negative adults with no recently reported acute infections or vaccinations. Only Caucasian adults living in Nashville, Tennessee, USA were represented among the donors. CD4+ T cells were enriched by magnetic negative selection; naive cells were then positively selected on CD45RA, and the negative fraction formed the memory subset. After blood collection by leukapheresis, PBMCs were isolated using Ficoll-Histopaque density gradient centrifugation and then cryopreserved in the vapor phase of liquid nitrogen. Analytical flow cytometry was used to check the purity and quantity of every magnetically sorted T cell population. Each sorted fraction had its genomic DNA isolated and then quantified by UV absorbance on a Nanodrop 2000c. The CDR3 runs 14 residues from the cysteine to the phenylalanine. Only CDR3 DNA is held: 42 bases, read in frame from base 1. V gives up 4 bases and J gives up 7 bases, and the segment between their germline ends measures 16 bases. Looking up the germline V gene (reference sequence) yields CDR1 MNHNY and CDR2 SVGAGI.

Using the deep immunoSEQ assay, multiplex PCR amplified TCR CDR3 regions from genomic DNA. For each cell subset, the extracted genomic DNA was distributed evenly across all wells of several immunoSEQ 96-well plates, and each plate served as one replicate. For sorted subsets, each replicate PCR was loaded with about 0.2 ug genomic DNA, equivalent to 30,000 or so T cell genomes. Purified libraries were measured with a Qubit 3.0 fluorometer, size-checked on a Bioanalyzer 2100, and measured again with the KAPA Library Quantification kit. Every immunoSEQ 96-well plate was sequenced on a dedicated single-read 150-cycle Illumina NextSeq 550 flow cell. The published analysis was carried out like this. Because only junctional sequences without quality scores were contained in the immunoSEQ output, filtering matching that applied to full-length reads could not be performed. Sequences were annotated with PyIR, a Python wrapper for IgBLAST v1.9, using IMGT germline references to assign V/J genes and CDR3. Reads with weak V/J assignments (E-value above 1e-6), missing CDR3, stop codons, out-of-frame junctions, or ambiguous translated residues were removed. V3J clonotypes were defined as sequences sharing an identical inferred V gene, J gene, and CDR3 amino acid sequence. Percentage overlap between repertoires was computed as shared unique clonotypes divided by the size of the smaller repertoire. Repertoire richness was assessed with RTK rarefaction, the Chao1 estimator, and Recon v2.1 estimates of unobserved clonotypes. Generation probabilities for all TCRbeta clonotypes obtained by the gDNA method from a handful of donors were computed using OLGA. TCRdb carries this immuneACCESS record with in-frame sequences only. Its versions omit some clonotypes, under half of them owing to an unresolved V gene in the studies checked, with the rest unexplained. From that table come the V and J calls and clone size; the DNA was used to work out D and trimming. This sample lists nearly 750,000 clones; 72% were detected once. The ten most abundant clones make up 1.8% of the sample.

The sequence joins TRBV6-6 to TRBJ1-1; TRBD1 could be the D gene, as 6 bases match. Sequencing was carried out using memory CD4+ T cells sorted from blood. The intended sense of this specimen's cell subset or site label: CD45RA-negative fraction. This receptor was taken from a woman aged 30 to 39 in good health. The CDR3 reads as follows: CASSSPGEWNEAFF. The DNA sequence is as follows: TGTGCCAGCAGTTCTCCAGGGGAGTGGAATGAAGCTTTCTTT.